This TCR beta chain emerged from a study of T cells after yellow fever vaccination. Whole-study results and caveats: Weaker, the secondary response peaked sooner, at day 5 versus 15. There was a possibility that FACS-sorted repertoires contained abundant clonotypes contaminating from the bulk population. Post-booster repertoires contained most primary-vaccination clones again (roughly 96% CD4, 88% CD8).

This clonotype was seen a few times. Its matching antigen is unknown. The 5'RACE template-switching step produced TCR cDNA and added a universal primer site and UMIs. TCRdb re-derived calls from the 5' RACE reads in MiXCR, one entry per CDR3 protein. Here the sample spans hundreds of thousands of distinct CDR3 sequences, more than 9% being singletons. Germline CDR1 MDHEN, CDR2 SYDVKM. V lost 6 bases and J lost 3, with 8 bases in between. The CDR3 spans 12 residues. V and J are TRBV28 and TRBJ2-5; tentative D call: TRBD1 (5 bases). The sequences come from PBMCs, collected on the day of the yellow fever booster vaccination. The receptor was isolated from a man aged 30-40 years who received the YFV17D yellow fever vaccine. CDR3 amino acids: CASSRVEETQYF. DNA for the CDR3: TGTGCCAGCAGCAGGGTGGAAGAGACCCAGTACTTC.